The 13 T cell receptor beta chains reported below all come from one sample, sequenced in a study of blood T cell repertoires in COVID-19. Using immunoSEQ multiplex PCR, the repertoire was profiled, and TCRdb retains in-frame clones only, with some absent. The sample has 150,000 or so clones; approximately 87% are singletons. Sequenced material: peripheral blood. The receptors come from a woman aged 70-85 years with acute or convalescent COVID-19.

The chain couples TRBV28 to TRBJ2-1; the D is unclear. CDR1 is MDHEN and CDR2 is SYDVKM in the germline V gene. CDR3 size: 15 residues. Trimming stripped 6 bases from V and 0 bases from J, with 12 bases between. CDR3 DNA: TGTGCCAGCAGCCTAGTAACCGGCTCCTACAATGAGCAGTTCTTC. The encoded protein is CASSLVTGSYNEQFF.

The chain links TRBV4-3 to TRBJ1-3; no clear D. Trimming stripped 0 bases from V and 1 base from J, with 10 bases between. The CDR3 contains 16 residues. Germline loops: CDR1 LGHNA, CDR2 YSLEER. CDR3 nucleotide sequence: TGCGCCAGCAGCCAAGATTTCCGTATTTCTGGAAACACCATATATTTT. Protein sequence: CASSQDFRISGNTIYF.

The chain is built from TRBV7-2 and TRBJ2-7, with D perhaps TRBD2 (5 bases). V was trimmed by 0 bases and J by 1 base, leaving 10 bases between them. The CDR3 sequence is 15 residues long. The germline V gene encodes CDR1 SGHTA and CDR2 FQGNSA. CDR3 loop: CASSLASGASYEQYF. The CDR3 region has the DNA TGTGCCAGCAGCTTAGCCAGCGGAGCTTCCTACGAGCAGTACTTC.

The CDR3 reads CASSSGLSGEQFF. In DNA, the CDR3 is TGTGCCAGCAGCTCCGGACTATCGGGTGAGCAGTTCTTC. V is TRBV7-9 and J is TRBJ2-1; TRBD2 might be the D (6 bases). This CDR3 has 13 residues. V lost 4 bases, J lost 9 bases, and 13 bases lay in between. Germline V CDR1 and CDR2: SEHNR, FQNEAQ (reference sequence). Looking up the rest from reference TRBV7-9 and TRBJ2-1 gives the full variable domain: DTGVSQNPRHKITKRGQNVTFRCDPISEHNRLYWYRQTLGQGPEFLTYFQNEAQLEKSRLLSDRFSAERPKGSFSTLEIQRTEQGDSAMYLCASSSGLSGEQFFGPGTRLTVL.

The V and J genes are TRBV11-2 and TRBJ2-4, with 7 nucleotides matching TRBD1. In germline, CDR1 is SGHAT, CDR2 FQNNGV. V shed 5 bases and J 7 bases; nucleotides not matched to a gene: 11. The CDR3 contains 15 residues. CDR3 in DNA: TGTGCCAGCAGCGCCCAACCGACAGGGTCCAACATTCAGTACTTC. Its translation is CASSAQPTGSNIQYF.

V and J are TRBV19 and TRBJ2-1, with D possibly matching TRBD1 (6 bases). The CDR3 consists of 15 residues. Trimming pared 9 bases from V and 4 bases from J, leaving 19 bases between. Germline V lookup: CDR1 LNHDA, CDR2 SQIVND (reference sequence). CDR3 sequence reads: CASTAQGRDYNEQFF. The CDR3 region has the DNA TGTGCCAGCACCGCACAGGGCAGGGATTACAATGAGCAGTTCTTC.

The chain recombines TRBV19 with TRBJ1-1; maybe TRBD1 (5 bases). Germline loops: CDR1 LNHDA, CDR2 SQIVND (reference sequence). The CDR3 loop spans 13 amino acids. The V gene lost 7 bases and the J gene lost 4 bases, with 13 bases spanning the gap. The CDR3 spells CASTARRGTEAFF. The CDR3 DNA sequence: TGTGCCAGTACGGCCCGGAGGGGCACTGAAGCTTTCTTT.

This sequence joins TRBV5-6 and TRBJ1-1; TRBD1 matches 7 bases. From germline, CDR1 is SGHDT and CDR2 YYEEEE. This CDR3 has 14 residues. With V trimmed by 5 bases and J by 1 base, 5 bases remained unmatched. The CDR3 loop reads CASRGAGGNTEAFF. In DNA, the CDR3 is TGTGCCAGCAGGGGCGCAGGGGGGAACACTGAAGCTTTCTTT. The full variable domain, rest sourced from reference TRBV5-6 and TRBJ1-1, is DAGVTQSPTHLIKTRGQQVTLRCSPKSGHDTVSWYQQALGQGPQFIFQYYEEEERQRGNFPDRFSGHQFPNYSSELNVNALLLGDSALYLCASRGAGGNTEAFFGQGTRLTVV.

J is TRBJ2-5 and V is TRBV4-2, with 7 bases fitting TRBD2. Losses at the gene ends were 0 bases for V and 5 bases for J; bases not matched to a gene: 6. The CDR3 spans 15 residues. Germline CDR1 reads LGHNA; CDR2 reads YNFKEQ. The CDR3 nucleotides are TGTGCCAGCAGCCAAGACGGGAGGCTCGGGGAGACCCAGTACTTC. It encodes CASSQDGRLGETQYF.

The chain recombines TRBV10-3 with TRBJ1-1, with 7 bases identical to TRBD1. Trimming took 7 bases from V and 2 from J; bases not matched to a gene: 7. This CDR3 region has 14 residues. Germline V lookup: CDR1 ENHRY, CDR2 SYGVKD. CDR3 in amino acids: CAITSGQTNTEAFF. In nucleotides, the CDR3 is TGTGCCATCACTTCGGGACAGACCAACACTGAAGCTTTCTTT.

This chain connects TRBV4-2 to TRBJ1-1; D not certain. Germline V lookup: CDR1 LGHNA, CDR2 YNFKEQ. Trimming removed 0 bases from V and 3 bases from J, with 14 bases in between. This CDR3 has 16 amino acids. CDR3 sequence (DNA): TGTGCCAGCAGCCAAGATCTAGCCCGGGCGCACACTGAAGCTTTCTTT. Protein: CASSQDLARAHTEAFF.

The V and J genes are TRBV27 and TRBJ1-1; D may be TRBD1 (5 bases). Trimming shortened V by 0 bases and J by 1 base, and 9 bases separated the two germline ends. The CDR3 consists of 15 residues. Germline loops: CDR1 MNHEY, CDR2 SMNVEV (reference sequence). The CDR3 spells CASSLSTTANTEAFF. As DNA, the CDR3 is TGTGCCAGCAGTTTATCCACGACAGCGAACACTGAAGCTTTCTTT.

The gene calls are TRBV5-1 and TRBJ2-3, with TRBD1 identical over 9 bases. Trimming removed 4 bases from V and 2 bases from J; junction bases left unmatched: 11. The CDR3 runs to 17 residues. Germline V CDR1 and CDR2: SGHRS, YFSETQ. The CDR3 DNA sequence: TGCGCCAGCAGCCCCGGACAGGGGCCTAAGAACACAGATACGCAGTATTTT. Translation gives CASSPGQGPKNTDTQYF. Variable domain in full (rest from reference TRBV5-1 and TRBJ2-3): KAGVTQTPRYLIKTRGQQVTLSCSPISGHRSVSWYQQTPGQGLQFLFEYFSETQRNKGNFPGRFSGRQFSNSRSEMNVSTLELGDSALYLCASSPGQGPKNTDTQYFGPGTRLTVL.